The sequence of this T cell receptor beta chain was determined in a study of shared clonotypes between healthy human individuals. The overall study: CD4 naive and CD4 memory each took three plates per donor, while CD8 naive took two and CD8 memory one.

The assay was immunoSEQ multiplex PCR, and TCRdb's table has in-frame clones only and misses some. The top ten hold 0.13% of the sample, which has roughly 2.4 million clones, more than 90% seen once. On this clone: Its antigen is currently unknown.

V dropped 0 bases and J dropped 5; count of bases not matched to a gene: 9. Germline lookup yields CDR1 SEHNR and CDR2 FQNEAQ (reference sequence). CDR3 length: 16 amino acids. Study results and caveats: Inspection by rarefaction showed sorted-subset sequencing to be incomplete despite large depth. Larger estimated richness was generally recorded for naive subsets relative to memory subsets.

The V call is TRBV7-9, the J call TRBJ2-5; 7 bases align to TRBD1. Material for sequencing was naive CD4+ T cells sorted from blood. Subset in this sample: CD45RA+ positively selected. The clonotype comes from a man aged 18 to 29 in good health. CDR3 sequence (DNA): TGTGCCAGCAGCTTAGCTCAGAGGACCAGGGGGGAGACCCAGTACTTC. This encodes CASSLAQRTRGETQYF.